This TCR beta chain was recovered during a study of shared clonotypes between healthy human individuals (dated by TCRdb to the early 2020s). Study-wide context: The cohort included a few men and two women between 18 and 49 years of age. For each donor, three plates each were used for CD4 naive and CD4 memory, two plates were used for CD8 naive, and one plate was used for CD8 memory. Between about 0.8 and 9 billion PBMCs per donor were obtained by leukapheresis. Different laboratories and diverse techniques were used to prepare libraries and sequence TCR repertoires, to increase sequencing depth and limit assay-specific biases. To estimate repertoire size and how much clonotype sharing occurs between individuals, the study deeply sequenced the blood TCR repertoires of roughly 5 healthy adults.

Comments on this clone: This clone's antigen is unknown. No much larger clone exists at a distance of one base, and base qualities are not known.

Donors were healthy HIV-negative adults with no recently reported acute infections or vaccinations. All donors were Caucasian adults living in Nashville, Tennessee, USA. CD4+ T cells were enriched through magnetic negative selection, after which naive cells were positively selected on CD45RA and the remaining negative fraction served as the memory subset. After blood collection by leukapheresis, PBMCs were isolated using Ficoll-Histopaque density gradient centrifugation and then cryopreserved in the vapor phase of liquid nitrogen. Analytical flow cytometry was used to check the purity and quantity of every magnetically sorted T cell population. Genomic DNA was isolated from each sorted fraction and quantified by UV absorbance on a Nanodrop 2000c. Paper-wide results and their limitations: Sharing across a few donors was observed for 5% to 6.5% of naive CD4, less than 4% of naive CD8, roughly 2.3% of memory CD4, and less than 0.45% of memory CD8 clonotypes. Incomplete sequencing was indicated by rarefaction of sorted-subset datasets, despite the large sequencing depth. Sampling was restricted to blood, and TCR repertoires in tissue are likely to differ from TCR repertoires in blood. Higher generation probabilities were observed for clonotypes shared by all four sorted-subset donors than for non-shared clonotypes. Estimated clonotype richness was generally larger for naive than for memory subsets. Because the study included only a small number of donors, the genetic and exposure-history diversity represented was limited. Pairwise subsampling indicated that sequencing depth was expected to affect the degree of clonotype sharing among donors.

Using the deep immunoSEQ assay, TCR CDR3 regions were amplified from genomic DNA by multiplex PCR. Extracted genomic DNA from each cell subset was distributed evenly across all wells of several immunoSEQ 96-well plates, and each plate was treated as a replicate. For sorted subsets, each replicate PCR was loaded with approximately 200 ng genomic DNA, equivalent to roughly 30,000 T cell genomes. The purified libraries were quantified using a Qubit 3.0 fluorometer, sized with a Bioanalyzer 2100, and then quantified again using the KAPA Library Quantification kit. Each immunoSEQ 96-well plate was sequenced on its own single-read 150-cycle Illumina NextSeq 550 flow cell. As for the original processing: Because only junctional sequences without quality scores were contained in the immunoSEQ output, filtering matching that applied to full-length reads could not be performed. Sequences were annotated with PyIR, a Python wrapper for IgBLAST v1.9, using IMGT germline references to assign V/J genes and CDR3. Reads were removed for weak V/J assignments (E-value above 1e-6), missing CDR3, stop codons, out-of-frame junctions, or ambiguous translated residues. V3J clonotypes were defined as sequences sharing the same inferred V gene, J gene, and CDR3 amino acid sequence. The percentage overlap between two repertoires was calculated by dividing the number of shared unique clonotypes by the size of the smaller repertoire. Three approaches were used to assess repertoire richness: RTK rarefaction, the Chao1 estimator, and Recon v2.1 estimates of unobserved clonotypes. OLGA was used to compute generation probabilities for all TCRbeta clonotypes that the gDNA method yielded from a handful of donors. Not all clones reach the TCRdb copy of this immuneACCESS table, which keeps in-frame sequences only. Checked studies attribute under half of the gap to unresolved V genes and leave the rest unexplained. V, J and clone size are taken as reported in that table, and D and trimming were inferred from the DNA itself. Across this sample there are roughly 1,600,000 clones, with about 98.5% seen only once. The ten largest clones represent 0.3% to 0.45% of the sample.

Source material: naive CD4+ T cells sorted from blood. The cell subset or site label for this specimen denotes: CD45RA+ positively selected. This TCR derives from a young man in good health.

The CDR3 reads CASSLYGGVVRSTHEQYF. The DNA sequence is TGTGCCAGCAGCCTCTATGGGGGGGTAGTAAGGTCGACTCACGAGCAGTACTTC. The chain joins TRBV7-9 to TRBJ2-7; TRBD2 matches 7 bases in the middle. From the cysteine through the phenylalanine, the CDR3 covers 18 amino acids. The retained sequence is limited to the CDR3, 54 bases, with the frame set at the first base. CDR1 and CDR2, looked up from the germline V gene (reference sequence), are SEHNR and FQNEAQ. Here V drops 5 bases and J drops 5 bases, and the junction holds 21 bases not matched to any gene.